The rows below give T cell receptor beta chains drawn from one sample of a study of cytomegalovirus exposure and HLA in healthy donors. Assay: immunoSEQ multiplex PCR; the TCRdb copy retains only in-frame clones and omits some. The sample yields 100,000 to 150,000 clones, around 83% seen once. The sample taken for sequencing was PBMCs. Source of these receptors: a girl aged 2-10 years in good health and CMV-seronegative. The CDR3 runs from the conserved cysteine through the conserved F or W. Each record gives: V gene, CDR3 length, D gene, J gene, clone size, CDR3 DNA, CDR3 protein. D genes are given only for firm matches. The size field is filled for only some rows; it gives once, few, many or a size class.

TRBV4-2,14,-,TRBJ1-2,-,TGTGCCAGCAGCCAAGGGTATGGGGCCTATGGCTACACCTTC,CASSQGYGAYGYTF
TRBV5-1,14,-,TRBJ1-1,-,TGCGCCAGCAGCCGCCCTAGCTCCAACACTGAAGCTTTCTTT,CASSRPSSNTEAFF
TRBV7-8,14,TRBD1,TRBJ2-7,-,TGTGCCAGCAGCTTAGTCGCAGGGGGCTTCGAGCAGTACTTC,CASSLVAGGFEQYF
TRBV7-2,16,-,TRBJ1-5,few,TGTGCCAGCAGCTTAGGGTCGGGTTTTAGCAATCAGCCCCAGCATTTT,CASSLGSGFSNQPQHF
TRBV7-6,15,TRBD2,TRBJ2-7,-,TGTGCCAGCAGCTCCGGGACTAGCGGGATTTACGAGCAGTACTTC,CASSSGTSGIYEQYF
TRBV4-1,15,TRBD1,TRBJ2-7,-,TGCGCCAGCAGCCACCTACAACAGGGGAACTACGAGCAGTACTTC,CASSHLQQGNYEQYF
TRBV18,15,-,TRBJ2-1,once,TGTGCCAGCTCCGAGGGACTTAAATTCTACAATGAGCAGTTCTTC,CASSEGLKFYNEQFF
TRBV7-6,12,TRBD2,TRBJ2-1,-,TGTGCCACAGCGGGAGCGCGCAATGAGCAGTTCTTC,CATAGARNEQFF
TRBV4-2,14,-,TRBJ1-5,-,TGTGCCAGCAGCCAAGACAATAGCAATCAGCCCCAGCATTTT,CASSQDNSNQPQHF
TRBV25-1,14,-,TRBJ2-5,few,TGTGCCAGCAGTGTCCCCGCGCTTAAAGAGACCCAGTACTTC,CASSVPALKETQYF